This TCR beta chain was captured by sequencing in a study of blood T cell repertoires in COVID-19. The length of the CDR3 is 18 residues. V dropped 7 bases and J dropped 2; count of bases not matched to a gene: 10. Per germline, CDR1 SNHLY and CDR2 FYNNEI. In the study's own analysis: The authors estimated nucleated cell counts from reference gene primer amplification. TCRdb keeps only in-frame clones here, not all; method: immunoSEQ multiplex PCR. The D gene and trimming were derived from the DNA, and the V and J assignments and clone size from that table. This repertoire shows some 240,000 clones, 80% to 85% found once; its top ten account for approximately 5%.

The rearrangement joins TRBV2 to TRBJ2-2; TRBD2 matches at 13 bases. This clonotype originated in a woman in her sixties or seventies with COVID-19, enrolled during active disease. Material: peripheral blood. Here the CDR3 DNA reads TGTGCCAGCAAGACGAGGACTAGCGGGAGTTTAAACACCGGGGAGCTGTTTTTT. Translated, it gives CASKTRTSGSLNTGELFF.